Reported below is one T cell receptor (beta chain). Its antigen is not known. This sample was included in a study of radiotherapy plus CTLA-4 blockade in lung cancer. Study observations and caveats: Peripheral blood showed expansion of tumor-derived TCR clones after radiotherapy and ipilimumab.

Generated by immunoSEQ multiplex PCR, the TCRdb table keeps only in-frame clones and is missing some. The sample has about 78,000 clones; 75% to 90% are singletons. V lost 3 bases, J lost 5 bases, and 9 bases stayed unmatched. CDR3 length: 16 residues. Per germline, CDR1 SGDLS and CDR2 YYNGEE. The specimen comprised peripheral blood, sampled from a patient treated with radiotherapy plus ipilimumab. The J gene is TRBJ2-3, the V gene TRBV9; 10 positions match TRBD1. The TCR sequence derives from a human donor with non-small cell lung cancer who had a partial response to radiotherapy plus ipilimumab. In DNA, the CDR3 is TGTGCCAGCAGCGCGCCGGGACAGGGGTTTCAAGATACGCAGTATTTT. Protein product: CASSAPGQGFQDTQYF.